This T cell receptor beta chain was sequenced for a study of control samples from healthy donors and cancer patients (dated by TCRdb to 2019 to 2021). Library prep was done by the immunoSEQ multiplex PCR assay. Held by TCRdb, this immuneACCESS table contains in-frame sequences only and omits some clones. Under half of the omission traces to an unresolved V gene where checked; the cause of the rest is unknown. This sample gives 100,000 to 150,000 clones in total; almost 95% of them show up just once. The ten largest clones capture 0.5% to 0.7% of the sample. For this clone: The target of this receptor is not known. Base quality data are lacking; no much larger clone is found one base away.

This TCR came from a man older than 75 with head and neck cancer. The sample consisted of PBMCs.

The DNA sequence reads TGTGCCAGCAGTCGGTCAACCTATGGGAACACTGAAGCTTTCTTT. Translation gives CASSRSTYGNTEAFF. Recombination linked TRBV28 to TRBJ1-1, with the D gene call left open. From cysteine to phenylalanine, the CDR3 is 15 amino acids long. This entry keeps only the CDR3 DNA: 45 bases, framed from base 1. CDR1 MDHEN and CDR2 SYDVKM were looked up in the germline V gene. V drops 5 bases and J drops 1 base, leaving 14 bases in between.